The entry below gives a single T cell receptor (beta chain) sequence along with its context. Its matching antigen is unknown. Germline CDR1 is MNHNS and CDR2 is SASEGT. V was trimmed by 4 bases and J by 0 bases, leaving 13 bases between them. The CDR3 consists of 15 residues. The data were obtained in a study of OX40 agonist ivuxolimab in advanced cancers. Study in general: Of the participants, under 50% had some prior anti-PD-1, anti-PD-L1 or anti-CTLA-4 therapy, which was allowed. Study findings and constraints: More expanded clones were found, on average, in CD8+ than in CD4+ T cells. At 0.1 to 3.0 mg/kg, CD4+ and CD8+ blood T cells expanded clonally by week 6.

The assay was immunoSEQ multiplex PCR, and TCRdb's table has in-frame clones only and misses some. The sample records about 120,000 clones, around 93% being singletons. V is TRBV6-1 and J is TRBJ2-7; D gene uncertain. The TCR sequence derives from an adult with an advanced solid tumor such as melanoma, head and neck, liver or kidney cancer. Sample: CD4+ or CD8+ T cells sorted from blood, taken in a trial of the OX40 agonist ivuxolimab. The CDR3 is CASSVALLSSYEQYF. The CDR3, as DNA: TGTGCCAGCAGTGTCGCCCTACTTAGCTCCTACGAGCAGTACTTC.